These T cell receptor beta chains were read from a single sample in a study of T cell responses to AZD1222 COVID-19 vaccine. Repertoires were generated with immunoSEQ multiplex PCR, while TCRdb's copy carries only in-frame clones and drops some. The sample records 130,000 or so clones, 90% being singletons. Sample: peripheral blood, taken on day 0 of AZD1222 vaccination. These receptors were collected from an adult in good health. CDR3s leave out the opening cysteine and the closing phenylalanine or tryptophan.

v_gene,CDR3aa
TRBV6-2/TRBV6-3,ASSYPGYDNSPLH
TRBV6-2/TRBV6-3,ASSNTGPSYYGYT
TRBV4-3,ASSQVLSAETEAF
TRBV5-4,ASSLHLAGGLGDTQY
TRBV7-2,ASSARTGSSYNEQF
TRBV5-6,ASSLPLIYEQY
TRBV30,AGDRGMNTEAF
TRBV7-8,ASSFQGAPGDEQF
TRBV6-2/TRBV6-3,ASSSSSTDTQY
TRBV6-1,ASSEGDSYYEQY